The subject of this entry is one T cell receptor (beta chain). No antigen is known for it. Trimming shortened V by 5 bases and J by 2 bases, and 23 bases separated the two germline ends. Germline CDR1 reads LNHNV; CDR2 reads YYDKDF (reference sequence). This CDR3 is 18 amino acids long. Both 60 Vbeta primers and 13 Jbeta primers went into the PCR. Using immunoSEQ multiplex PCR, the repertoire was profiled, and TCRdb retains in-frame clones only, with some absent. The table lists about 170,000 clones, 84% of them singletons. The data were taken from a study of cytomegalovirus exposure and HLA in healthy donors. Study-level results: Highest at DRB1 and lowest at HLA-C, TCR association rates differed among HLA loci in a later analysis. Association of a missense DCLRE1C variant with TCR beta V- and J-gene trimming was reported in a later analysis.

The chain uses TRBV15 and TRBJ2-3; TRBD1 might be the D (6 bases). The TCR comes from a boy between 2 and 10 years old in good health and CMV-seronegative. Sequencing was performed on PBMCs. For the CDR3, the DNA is TGTGCCACCAGCCCTTTCACCGGGACACCATCGTACACAGATACGCAGTATTTT. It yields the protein CATSPFTGTPSYTDTQYF.